These 22 T cell receptor beta chains came from one sample sequenced in a study of cytomegalovirus exposure and HLA in healthy donors. It was with 60 Vbeta and 13 Jbeta primers that the PCR ran. TCRdb's table, derived via immunoSEQ multiplex PCR, lists solely in-frame clones and lacks some. This sample's clone table lists more than 95,000 clones. What was sequenced was PBMCs. These receptor sequences come from a man aged 40-55 years in good health and CMV-seronegative.

The chain uses TRBV6-5 and TRBJ2-7; TRBD1 matches 9 bases. Germline trimming cut 10 bases from V and 3 bases from J; bases unmatched to any gene: 7. The CDR3 length is 13 residues. The germline gives CDR1 MNHEY, CDR2 SVGAGI. The CDR3 sequence: CATQPGQGYEQYF. As DNA, the CDR3 is TGTGCCACCCAACCGGGACAGGGCTACGAGCAGTACTTC.

About this clone: At the DNA level, this CDR3 is encoded by other sequences in the same sample as well. The chain couples TRBV6-6 to TRBJ2-2; 7 bases match TRBD2. CDR1 and CDR2 from the germline V gene are MNHNY and SVGAGI (reference sequence). CDR3 length: 14 residues. J was trimmed by 8 bases and V by 5 bases; bases with no gene match: 8. CDR3 sequence (DNA): TGTGCCAGCAGTCCCACTAGCGCCCCTGGGGAGCTGTTTTTT. Residues: CASSPTSAPGELFF.

The rearrangement links TRBV9 to TRBJ1-3; no reliable D call. In germline, CDR1 is SGDLS, CDR2 YYNGEE. This CDR3 spans 15 amino acids. Trimming took 2 bases from V and 7 from J, leaving 16 bases between them. The CDR3 sequence: CASSVEDSSGNTIYF. In DNA, the CDR3 is TGTGCCAGCAGCGTGGAAGACTCCTCCGGGAACACCATATATTTT.

The chain employs TRBV5-5 and TRBJ1-4, with D possibly being TRBD1 (5 bases). The CDR3 has 15 residues. Trimming stripped 0 bases from V and 4 bases from J, with 10 bases between. Germline CDR1 is SGHKS and CDR2 is YYEKEE (reference sequence). The CDR3: CASSLGQPFNEKLFF. The CDR3 DNA is TGTGCCAGCAGCTTGGGACAGCCCTTTAATGAAAAACTGTTTTTT.

The chain uses TRBV6-5 and TRBJ2-7, with TRBD1 matching over 7 bases. The CDR3 is 14 residues long. V shed 2 bases, J shed 3 bases, and the junction held 4 bases outside the gene matches. Germline CDR1 and CDR2: MNHEY and SVGAGI. In DNA, the CDR3 is TGTGCCAGCAGTTACGGGCAGGGGGACTACGAGCAGTACTTC. Its protein product is CASSYGQGDYEQYF.

The chain joins TRBV10-1 to TRBJ2-2, with 11 positions matching TRBD1. Germline-derived CDR1 and CDR2 are WNHNN and SYGVQD (reference sequence). J gave up 5 bases and V 7 bases, and 3 bases lay outside the gene matches. The CDR3 totals 14 residues. The CDR3 nucleotides are TGCGCCAGCAAAGGACAGGGGGCTACCGGGGAGCTGTTTTTT. Amino acids: CASKGQGATGELFF.

The chain recombines TRBV7-9 with TRBJ2-3; 10 bases match TRBD1. The CDR3 loop spans 16 amino acids. The germline CDR1 and CDR2 sequences are SEHNR and FQNEAQ (reference sequence). The junction had 9 bases not matched to a gene; V was cut back by 5 bases and J by 4 bases. The CDR3 bases are TGTGCCAGCAGCGCTGGGACAGGGGATTTTTCAGATACGCAGTATTTT. Residues: CASSAGTGDFSDTQYF.

The chain uses TRBV2 and TRBJ2-1, with 7 bases lining up with TRBD2. Germline loops: CDR1 SNHLY, CDR2 FYNNEI. The CDR3 covers 14 residues. V gave up 6 bases and J gave up 4 bases; unmatched junction bases: 6. DNA for the CDR3: TGTGCCAGCAGGGAGCGGGGCGAATACAATGAGCAGTTCTTC. Its protein product is CASRERGEYNEQFF.

This chain links TRBV14 with TRBJ2-5, with TRBD1 matching 10 bases. The trim removed 4 bases at V and 1 base at J, leaving 9 bases unmatched. CDR1 SGHDN and CDR2 FVKESK come from the germline V gene. The CDR3 is made up of 17 amino acids. CDR3 in amino acids: CASSLTKTGGPQETQYF. The CDR3 DNA reads as TGTGCCAGCAGCCTGACTAAGACAGGGGGCCCCCAAGAGACCCAGTACTTC.

Concerning this clone itself: The junction does not match germline at one end; this may be a read error. V gene TRBV19 combines with J gene TRBJ1-2; 7 nucleotides match TRBD1. This CDR3 region has 13 residues. Germline V gene data show CDR1 as LNHDA and CDR2 as SQIVND (reference sequence). The DNA of the CDR3 is TGTGCCAGTAGGAAAGGGGGCAACTATGGCTTCACCTTC. Translation gives CASRKGGNYGFTF.

The chain recombines TRBV9 with TRBJ1-3, with a tentative D call TRBD1 (6 bases). The CDR3 runs to 17 residues. CDR1 and CDR2 (germline): SGDLS, YYNGEE. V lost 0 bases and J lost 0, with 13 bases in between. CDR3 residues: CASSVGGRGYSGNTIYF. The CDR3 region has the DNA TGTGCCAGCAGCGTAGGGGGCAGGGGCTACTCTGGAAACACCATATATTTT.

This chain joins TRBV7-8 and TRBJ2-7; no reliable D call. Germline V lookup: CDR1 SGHVS, CDR2 FQNEAQ. V dropped 0 bases and J dropped 3 bases, with 9 bases sitting between them. CDR3 length equals 14 residues. The CDR3 nucleotides read TGTGCCAGCAGCTTAGCTGACACGCGCTACGAGCAGTACTTC. Its translation is CASSLADTRYEQYF. Full variable domain (missing parts from reference TRBV7-8 and TRBJ2-7): GAGVSQSPRYKVAKRGQDVALRCDPISGHVSLFWYQQALGQGPEFLTYFQNEAQLDKSGLPSDRFFAERPEGSVSTLKIQRTQQEDSAVYLCASSLADTRYEQYFGPGTRLTVT.

The chain couples TRBV30 to TRBJ2-1; 9 bases fit TRBD2. The CDR3 extends over 13 amino acids. From germline, CDR1 is GTSNPN and CDR2 SVGIG (reference sequence). V lost 3 bases and J lost 9; bases outside the gene matches: 6. The CDR3 sequence: CAWSLAGVAEQFF. CDR3 coding DNA: TGTGCCTGGAGCTTAGCGGGAGTAGCTGAGCAGTTCTTC.

The rearrangement uses TRBV27 and TRBJ1-2; D call uncertain. CDR1 is MNHEY, CDR2 SMNVEV, per germline (reference sequence). Between the trimmed V and J ends, which lost 4 bases and 7 bases, there was a span of 16 bases. CDR3 length equals 14 residues. CDR3 DNA sequence: TGTGCCAGCAGTTCCATTCCACAATCCTCTGGCTACACCTTC. It translates to CASSSIPQSSGYTF.

The chain is built from TRBV28 and TRBJ1-1, with D possibly matching TRBD1 (5 bases). The CDR3 totals 12 residues. Germline V gene data show CDR1 as MDHEN and CDR2 as SYDVKM. The germline V and J ends were trimmed by 9 bases and 0 bases, with 8 bases remaining between them. CDR3 in DNA: TGTGCCAGTTCGACAGTGAACACTGAAGCTTTCTTT. This encodes CASSTVNTEAFF.

CDR3 nucleotides: TGCAGCGTTGATTATAGGGGGGGGACTGAAGCTTTCTTT. Translated: CSVDYRGGTEAFF. The chain is built from TRBV29-1 and TRBJ1-1, with D possibly matching TRBD1 (6 bases). The CDR3 has 13 residues. Germline-derived CDR1 and CDR2 are SQVTM and ANQGSEA. The germline V and J ends were trimmed by 3 bases and 5 bases, with 13 bases remaining between them.

This chain links TRBV10-3 with TRBJ2-3; 8 nucleotides line up with TRBD1. V shed 4 bases, J shed 6 bases, and the junction held 6 bases outside the gene matches. Germline loops: CDR1 ENHRY, CDR2 SYGVKD. This CDR3 has 14 amino acids. The CDR3 here is CAISGQTGEDTQYF. The CDR3, as DNA: TGTGCCATCAGTGGCCAGACAGGGGAGGATACGCAGTATTTT.

This sequence joins TRBV28 and TRBJ1-2; D unresolved. CDR3 length: 13 amino acids. Germline loops: CDR1 MDHEN, CDR2 SYDVKM. Between the trimmed V and J ends, which lost 2 bases and 4 bases, there was a span of 8 bases. The CDR3 reads CASSLGASYGYTF. CDR3 nucleotide sequence: TGTGCCAGCAGTTTAGGAGCCTCCTATGGCTACACCTTC.

DNA of the CDR3: TGTGCCAGCAGGAACCCCGGGACAGTCAATGAGCAGTTCTTC. Translating gives CASRNPGTVNEQFF. The chain is built from TRBV27 and TRBJ2-1, with TRBD1 matching over 7 bases. Germline V gene data show CDR1 as MNHEY and CDR2 as SMNVEV (reference sequence). The CDR3 extends over 14 amino acids. The ends lost 6 bases at V and 6 bases at J; junction bases unmatched: 8.

The J gene is TRBJ1-5, the V gene TRBV2, with D possibly being TRBD1 (6 bases). CDR1 is SNHLY and CDR2 is FYNNEI in the germline V gene. V was cut by 6 bases and J by 4 bases, with 22 bases left in between. The CDR3 consists of 17 residues. CDR3 nucleotide sequence: TGTGCCAGCAGCCCCGGGACACTCACTCGGGTTAATCAGCCCCAGCATTTT. Its protein product is CASSPGTLTRVNQPQHF.

This chain joins TRBV10-3 and TRBJ2-7, with 9 nucleotides matching TRBD2. V was clipped by 4 bases and J by 5 bases; unmatched bases: 6. CDR1 and CDR2 (germline): ENHRY, SYGVKD. The CDR3 covers 14 residues. DNA for the CDR3: TGTGCCATCAGTGTCCTAGCGGGGATCAACGAGCAGTACTTC. Its translation is CAISVLAGINEQYF.

The chain links TRBV30 to TRBJ1-2; tentative D call: TRBD1 (6 bases). The CDR3 is 13 amino acids. V was trimmed by 0 bases and J by 5 bases, leaving 10 bases between them. The germline V gene has CDR1 GTSNPN and CDR2 SVGIG (reference sequence). This chain's CDR3 is CAWSVSGEYGYTF. DNA for the CDR3: TGTGCCTGGAGTGTCTCAGGGGAGTATGGCTACACCTTC.